A selection of T cell receptor beta chains follows, all from one sample in a study of blood T cells in healthy people across ages. Each CDR3 protein gets one entry after TCRdb re-called the 5' RACE reads with MiXCR. The sample records more than 650,000 distinct CDR3 sequences, 40% to 65% being singletons. Material: blood. The receptors shown here come from a man at least 80 years old in good health. CDR3s include the opening cysteine and the closing phenylalanine or tryptophan. Fields, in order: D gene, V gene, J gene, clone size, CDR3 protein, CDR3 DNA. D genes are given only for firm matches. Only part of the rows carry a size: once, few, many, or a class if the clone is expanded.

.,TRBV2,TRBJ2-3,few,CAGRDRYAYF,TGTGCCGGACGAGACAGATACGCGTATTTT
.,TRBV7-9,TRBJ1-2,.,CASSARTDVNYGYTF,TGTGCCAGCAGCGCCCGGACAGATGTTAACTATGGCTACACCTTC
TRBD2,TRBV6-1,TRBJ2-1,.,CASSTAGAYNEQFF,TGTGCCAGCAGCACAGCGGGAGCCTACAATGAGCAGTTCTTC
.,TRBV5-1,TRBJ2-6,few,CASSLASASSGANVLTF,TGCGCCAGCAGCTTGGCTAGCGCAAGCTCTGGGGCCAACGTCCTGACTTTC
TRBD1,TRBV7-9,TRBJ2-3,few,CASSGTGGSDTQYF,TGTGCCAGCAGCGGGACAGGAGGGTCAGATACGCAGTATTTT
TRBD2,TRBV7-3,TRBJ2-2,.,CASTLAGGPGGELFF,TGTGCCAGCACCCTAGCGGGAGGGCCCGGCGGGGAGCTGTTTTTT
.,TRBV29-1,TRBJ2-7,.,CSVLGLRNYEQYF,TGCAGCGTTCTCGGACTTCGAAACTACGAGCAGTACTTC
.,TRBV13,TRBJ1-2,.,CASRPFGPAHGYTF,TGTGCCAGCAGACCTTTCGGACCGGCACATGGCTACACCTTC
.,TRBV12-5,TRBJ2-7,few,CASGHTNVGRTSNEQYF,TGTGCTAGTGGCCACACCAACGTAGGACGGACGTCGAACGAGCAGTACTTC
.,TRBV5-6,TRBJ2-6,few,CASSPREIFGAGANVLTF,TGTGCCAGCAGCCCGCGGGAAATTTTCGGGGCTGGGGCCAACGTCCTGACTTTC
TRBD1,TRBV20-1,TRBJ1-4,.,CSARLVRGRTEKLFF,TGCAGTGCTAGACTCGTCAGGGGGCGTACTGAAAAACTGTTTTTT
TRBD1,TRBV24-1,TRBJ2-7,.,CATSDPTGTVNEQYF,TGTGCCACCAGTGACCCGACAGGGACGGTCAACGAGCAGTACTTC
TRBD1,TRBV3-1,TRBJ1-2,.,CASSPNWDSNYGYTF,TGTGCCAGCAGCCCAAACTGGGACAGCAACTATGGCTACACCTTC
.,TRBV10-2,TRBJ2-2,.,CASSEGRRTNTGELFF,TGCGCCAGCAGTGAAGGGAGGCGAACGAACACCGGGGAGCTGTTTTTT
.,TRBV7-9,TRBJ2-5,.,CASSPTWGAVNEQYF,TGTGCCAGCAGCCCGACCTGGGGGGCTGTCAATGAGCAGTACTTC
.,TRBV24-1,TRBJ2-5,.,CATSDWRGRETQYF,TGTGCCACCAGTGATTGGAGGGGGAGAGAGACCCAGTACTTC
.,TRBV29-1,TRBJ2-3,.,CSGFVPASTDTQYF,TGCAGCGGGTTCGTCCCAGCTAGCACAGATACGCAGTATTTT
.,TRBV3-1,TRBJ2-7,few,CASSQVGSLSSEQYF,TGTGCCAGCAGCCAAGTGGGCTCACTCAGCTCCGAGCAGTACTTC
.,TRBV7-2,TRBJ2-2,.,CASSLGGNANTGELFF,TGTGCCAGCAGCTTAGGAGGGAACGCGAACACCGGGGAGCTGTTTTTT
TRBD2,TRBV29-1,TRBJ2-7,.,CSVVGLAGLYEQYF,TGCAGCGTTGTGGGACTAGCGGGACTCTACGAGCAGTACTTC
TRBD1,TRBV6-5,TRBJ1-2,.,CASSRDRDDYGYTF,TGTGCCAGCAGCCGGGACAGGGACGACTATGGCTACACCTTC
.,TRBV6-6,TRBJ2-1,.,CASSLIDSYNEQFF,TGTGCCAGCAGCCTTATCGACAGTTACAATGAGCAGTTCTTC
.,TRBV5-1,TRBJ2-1,few,CASSPGHLGKDYNEQFF,TGCGCCAGCAGCCCAGGACACCTCGGGAAGGATTACAATGAGCAGTTCTTC
.,TRBV28,TRBJ2-1,.,CASSLELVGSYNEQFF,TGTGCCAGCAGCCTGGAATTAGTTGGCTCCTACAATGAGCAGTTCTTC
.,TRBV7-9,TRBJ2-6,few,CASSSLRESLTSSGANVLTF,TGTGCCAGCAGCTCCCTCCGGGAAAGCCTGACCAGCTCTGGGGCCAACGTCCTGACTTTC
.,TRBV6-5,TRBJ1-2,.,CASRGRQVPYGYTF,TGTGCCAGCAGGGGACGTCAGGTCCCCTATGGCTACACCTTC
TRBD1,TRBV5-1,TRBJ2-3,.,CASSSGQVQDTQYF,TGCGCCAGCAGCTCCGGACAGGTTCAGGATACGCAGTATTTT
.,TRBV20-1,TRBJ2-3,.,CSATGAGSTDTQYF,TGCAGTGCCACAGGGGCGGGGAGCACAGATACGCAGTATTTT
TRBD2,TRBV6-2/TRBV6-3,TRBJ2-1,.,CASSYAPLSGDNEQFF,TGTGCCAGCAGTTACGCACCATTGAGCGGGGACAATGAGCAGTTCTTC
.,TRBV6-5,TRBJ2-6,.,CASSQVSGANVLTF,TGTGCCAGCAGCCAGGTCTCCGGGGCCAACGTCCTGACTTTC
TRBD1,TRBV5-1,TRBJ1-2,.,CASSLEDRTYGYTF,TGCGCCAGCAGCTTGGAGGACAGGACGTATGGCTACACCTTC
.,TRBV29-1,TRBJ2-7,.,CSVGSWGSYNEQYF,TGCAGCGTTGGGAGCTGGGGCTCCTACAACGAGCAGTACTTC
.,TRBV7-6,TRBJ1-4,.,CASSLAVGEKLFF,TGTGCCAGCAGCTTAGCGGTGGGGGAAAAACTGTTTTTT
.,TRBV5-1,TRBJ1-3,.,CASSIESSSGNTIYF,TGCGCCAGCAGCATTGAATCCAGCTCTGGAAACACCATATATTTT
.,TRBV4-1,TRBJ2-3,.,CASSQNRYTDTQYF,TGCGCCAGCAGCCAAAATCGGTACACGGATACGCAGTATTTT
TRBD2,TRBV3-1,TRBJ2-1,.,CASSETSGIYNEQFF,TGTGCCAGCAGTGAGACTAGCGGGATCTACAATGAGCAGTTCTTC
.,TRBV2,TRBJ2-3,few,CASSALVAQDTQYF,TGTGCCAGCAGTGCACTGGTCGCGCAAGATACGCAGTATTTT
TRBD2,TRBV5-1,TRBJ2-3,.,CTSSPSGSWTDTQYF,TGCACCAGCAGTCCCAGCGGGAGTTGGACAGATACGCAGTATTTT
TRBD2,TRBV3-1,TRBJ2-1,.,CASSQVSGLAIGEQFF,TGTGCCAGCAGCCAAGTTTCGGGACTAGCGATAGGGGAGCAGTTCTTC
TRBD1,TRBV2,TRBJ2-7,.,CASSHRGRLYEQYF,TGTGCCAGCAGTCACAGGGGGCGCTTATACGAGCAGTACTTC
TRBD1,TRBV27,TRBJ2-7,.,CASCRGQGANYEQYF,TGTGCCAGCTGTAGGGGACAGGGGGCGAATTACGAGCAGTACTTC